These T cell receptor beta chains were read from a single sample in a study of cytomegalovirus exposure and HLA in healthy donors. Only in-frame clones appear in the TCRdb table, and some are missing; sequencing was by immunoSEQ multiplex PCR. Of under 150,000 clones in the sample, about 72% were seen once. Sequenced input: PBMCs. The receptors come from a man between 60 and 75 years old in good health and CMV-seronegative. Each CDR3 is given with its conserved first and last residue. A D gene is named only where the DNA matches it firmly. Clone size appears in some rows only: once, few, many, or a class for an expanded clone.

>-|TRBD1|TRBJ1-4|TRBV28
TGTGCCAGCAGTTTCTGGGACAGGGGGGAAGAAAAACTGTTTTTT
CASSFWDRGEEKLFF
>-|TRBD2|TRBJ2-5|TRBV9
TGTGCCAGCAGCGTAGACCCCTCGGATCTAGCGGAAGAGACCCAGTACTTC
CASSVDPSDLAEETQYF
>once|TRBD1|TRBJ1-1|TRBV28
TGTGCCACCCGAACGGGGACAGGAGGAACTGAAGCTTTCTTT
CATRTGTGGTEAFF
>-|-|TRBJ2-3|TRBV30
TGTGCCTGGAGTGTTGCTACCCCTGATACGCAGTATTTT
CAWSVATPDTQYF
>-|-|TRBJ1-1|TRBV2
TGTGCCAGCAGTATAGGGGCCCCGAACACTGAAGCTTTCTTT
CASSIGAPNTEAFF
>once|-|TRBJ2-7|TRBV19
TGTGCCAGTAGTATTACGGCTAGCTCCTACGAGCAGTACTTC
CASSITASSYEQYF
>-|TRBD1|TRBJ1-1|TRBV30
TGTGCCTGGAAAAGACAGGGGGCTTCGGGAGCTTTCTTT
CAWKRQGASGAFF
>-|TRBD2|TRBJ2-5|TRBV5-4
TGTGCCAGCAGCCCCACTAGCGGGAGGTCGGAGACCCAGTACTTC
CASSPTSGRSETQYF
>once|-|TRBJ1-1|TRBV28
TGTGCCAGCAGCCCAGTACAGGGTGCGGCTTTCTTT
CASSPVQGAAFF
>once|-|TRBJ1-3|TRBV7-2
TGTGCCAGCAGCCCCCAAATTTACAGGGCTGGAAACACCATATATTTT
CASSPQIYRAGNTIYF
>few|TRBD1|TRBJ1-3|TRBV7-9
TGTGCCAGCAGGACAGGGGCTGGAAACACCATATATTTT
CASRTGAGNTIYF
>-|-|TRBJ1-1|TRBV5-6
TGTGCCAGCAGCTTGGACAGTTGGAACACTGAAGCTTTCTTT
CASSLDSWNTEAFF
>few|TRBD2|TRBJ2-7|TRBV7-3
TGTGCCAGCAGCAGAGGAAGCGGGAGTTACGAGCAGTACTTC
CASSRGSGSYEQYF
>-|-|TRBJ2-7|TRBV6-5
TGTGCCAGCAGTCCCAATAGACAGTCCTACGAGCAGTACTTC
CASSPNRQSYEQYF
>-|TRBD1|TRBJ1-5|TRBV5-8
TGTGCCAGCAGCTTGGAGAGACGGGACAGGCAAAATAGCAATCAGCCCCAGCATTTT
CASSLERRDRQNSNQPQHF
>-|-|TRBJ2-5|TRBV6-1
TGTGCCAGCAGTGCCTCCCAGGGGAGAGAGACCCAGTACTTC
CASSASQGRETQYF
>-|TRBD2|TRBJ2-1|TRBV6-1
TGTGCCAGCAGAGGGGCAGCTGGGGGGGACAATGAGCAGTTCTTC
CASRGAAGGDNEQFF
>-|TRBD1|TRBJ2-1|TRBV29-1
TGCAGCGGCGAACCGGGACAGGGGGACTACAATGAGCAGTTCTTC
CSGEPGQGDYNEQFF
>-|-|TRBJ1-1|TRBV5-4
TGTGCCAGCAGCTCGTTGGGGGGGAACACTGAAGCTTTCTTT
CASSSLGGNTEAFF
>once|-|TRBJ2-3|TRBV7-9
TGTGCCAGCAGCTTATTCCCCCCGGGAGTAAGCCCAGATACGCAGTATTTT
CASSLFPPGVSPDTQYF
>-|TRBD2|TRBJ2-7|TRBV27
TGTGCCAGCAGTTCCCCCCCGAGCGGGGTCGCCTACGAGCAGTACTTC
CASSSPPSGVAYEQYF
>-|-|TRBJ2-7|TRBV4-1
TGCGCCAGCAGCCACCCGGGCTACGAGCAGTACTTC
CASSHPGYEQYF
>-|TRBD2|TRBJ2-1|TRBV5-1
TGCGCCAGCAGCTTGGGGCTAGCGGTCTCCTACAATGAGCAGTTCTTC
CASSLGLAVSYNEQFF
>-|TRBD1|TRBJ2-3|TRBV5-6
TGTGCCAGCAGCTTGTCAGCAGGGGGCGCGGATACGCAGTATTTT
CASSLSAGGADTQYF
>once|-|TRBJ2-3|TRBV5-1
TGCGCCAGCAGCTTGGTGGTTAGCGGAGATACGCAGTATTTT
CASSLVVSGDTQYF
>-|-|TRBJ2-5|TRBV6-6
TGTGCCAGCACCCAGCCGGACACCGTAGAGACCCAGTACTTC
CASTQPDTVETQYF
>once|TRBD2|TRBJ2-1|TRBV19
TGTGCCAGTAGTATCTCTGGCGGGAGTTCTTACAATGAGCAGTTCTTC
CASSISGGSSYNEQFF
>-|TRBD2|TRBJ2-3|TRBV6-5
TGTGCCAGCAGTTCAGGAGCGGGAGGCTTTGAAGATACGCAGTATTTT
CASSSGAGGFEDTQYF
>-|TRBD1|TRBJ1-5|TRBV19
TGTGCCAGTAGTATGGGCAGGGGGCTTCAGCCCCAGCATTTT
CASSMGRGLQPQHF
>-|TRBD2|TRBJ2-3|TRBV30
TGTGCCGGAATAGCGGGAGGAACCGATACGCAGTATTTT
CAGIAGGTDTQYF
>-|TRBD1|TRBJ1-3|TRBV10-1
TGCGCCAGCAGTGAGTCGACAGGGGGGACCATATATTTT
CASSESTGGTIYF
>-|TRBD1|TRBJ2-7|TRBV15
TGTGCCACCAGCGCCCCGGGACAGCGATCCTCCTACGAGCAGTACTTC
CATSAPGQRSSYEQYF
>-|TRBD2|TRBJ2-1|TRBV6-5
TGTGCCAGCAGTTACTCCGCTAGCGGTTCTTACAATGAGCAGTTCTTC
CASSYSASGSYNEQFF
>-|TRBD1|TRBJ1-2|TRBV28
TGTGCCAGTAATCCAGGGGGCGCAAGCTATGGCTACACCTTC
CASNPGGASYGYTF
>-|TRBD1|TRBJ2-3|TRBV7-8
TGTGCCAGCAGCGAAAGGACAGGGCCCTACACAGATACGCAGTATTTT
CASSERTGPYTDTQYF
>-|-|TRBJ2-1|TRBV11-1
TGTGCCAGCAGCTTACAGGATTACAATGAGCAGTTCTTC
CASSLQDYNEQFF
>-|TRBD1|TRBJ2-7|TRBV30
TGTGCCTGGACTACGGACAGGATCAACTACGAGCAGTACTTC
CAWTTDRINYEQYF
>-|TRBD2|TRBJ2-3|TRBV5-6
TGTGCCAGCAGCTTAATGGGGACTAGCGAGAGTCACTTCACAGATACGCAGTATTTT
CASSLMGTSESHFTDTQYF
>-|-|TRBJ1-1|TRBV7-8
TGTGCCAGCAGCTCTTCGCACAGTTACACTGAAGCTTTCTTT
CASSSSHSYTEAFF
>-|TRBD1|TRBJ2-5|TRBV19
TGTGCCAGTAGTCCCAGGGACAGGGCCGAGACCCAGTACTTC
CASSPRDRAETQYF
>once|TRBD1|TRBJ1-5|TRBV19
TGTGCCAGTAGTATAGGAGCCCAGGGGGCGTATAGCAATCAGCCCCAGCATTTT
CASSIGAQGAYSNQPQHF
>-|TRBD1|TRBJ2-7|TRBV29-1
TGCAGCGTTCTTGACAGGGGATACGAGCAGTACTTC
CSVLDRGYEQYF
>-|TRBD2|TRBJ2-3|TRBV4-2
TGTGCCAGCAGCCAAGAGCGGGAGACTAGCCTCACAGATACGCAGTATTTT
CASSQERETSLTDTQYF
>-|TRBD2|TRBJ2-7|TRBV7-2
TGTGCCACCGCTTCGACTAGCATTTCCTACGAGCAGTACTTC
CATASTSISYEQYF
>-|-|TRBJ2-5|TRBV4-2
TGTGCCAGCAGCCACGGAGGGGGCGGGTCGGGGGACCGGCAAGAGACCCAGTACTTC
CASSHGGGGSGDRQETQYF
>-|TRBD2|TRBJ2-7|TRBV28
TGTGCCAGCAGTTTAAGTTCCCAGCGGGGGACCTACGAGCAGTACTTC
CASSLSSQRGTYEQYF
>-|-|TRBJ2-5|TRBV18
TGTGCCAGCTCACTAAGGGAGCAAGAGACCCAGTACTTC
CASSLREQETQYF
>-|TRBD1|TRBJ1-4|TRBV9
TGTGCCAGCAGCACCAGTTCGGACAGGGTTGAAAAACTGTTTTTT
CASSTSSDRVEKLFF
>-|TRBD1|TRBJ2-3|TRBV29-1
TGCAGCGTTACCCGACAGGGCTCCACAGATACGCAGTATTTT
CSVTRQGSTDTQYF
>-|TRBD2|TRBJ2-2|TRBV5-1
TGCGCCAGCAGCTTGAGGGCTAGCGGGAGTACCGGGGAGCTGTTTTTT
CASSLRASGSTGELFF
>once|TRBD1|TRBJ2-7|TRBV28
TGTGCCAGCAGAAGACAGGGGACCGCCTACGAGCAGTACTTC
CASRRQGTAYEQYF
>-|-|TRBJ1-1|TRBV30
TGTGCCTGGCTCAAGACTCCCGCTGGAACTGAAGCTTTCTTT
CAWLKTPAGTEAFF
>once|TRBD1|TRBJ1-2|TRBV6-6
TGTGCCAGCACGGGGACAGGGACTAACTATGGCTACACCTTC
CASTGTGTNYGYTF
>-|-|TRBJ2-1|TRBV11-2
TGTGCCAGCAGCTTAGATAGAGCGTATACTCACAATGAGCAGTTCTTC
CASSLDRAYTHNEQFF